This T cell receptor beta chain was identified in a study of T-cell reconstitution after alpha-beta-depleted transplantation in children. Unique molecular identifiers were incorporated during preparation of the TCRbeta library. TCRdb reprocessed the PCR reads via MiXCR and lists one record per CDR3 protein. The table has about 100,000 distinct CDR3 sequences, about 6% seen once. This clonotype was picked up a small number of times. The receptor's source is a male patient between 2 and 10 years old who had a stem cell transplant for acute lymphoblastic leukemia, so the T cells may come from the graft donor. Sequencing used PBMCs, mostly from graft donor cells, obtained 360 days after TCRalphabeta/CD19-depleted stem cell transplant.

For the CDR3, the DNA is TGTGCCAGCAGTTTAAGTCTCCCGGGTGGCTACACCTTC. Translated, it gives CASSLSLPGGYTF. V is TRBV12-3 or TRBV12-4 and J is TRBJ1-2; D is undetermined. Trimming left V 2 bases short and J 7 bases short, with 11 bases between. This CDR3 comprises 13 residues.